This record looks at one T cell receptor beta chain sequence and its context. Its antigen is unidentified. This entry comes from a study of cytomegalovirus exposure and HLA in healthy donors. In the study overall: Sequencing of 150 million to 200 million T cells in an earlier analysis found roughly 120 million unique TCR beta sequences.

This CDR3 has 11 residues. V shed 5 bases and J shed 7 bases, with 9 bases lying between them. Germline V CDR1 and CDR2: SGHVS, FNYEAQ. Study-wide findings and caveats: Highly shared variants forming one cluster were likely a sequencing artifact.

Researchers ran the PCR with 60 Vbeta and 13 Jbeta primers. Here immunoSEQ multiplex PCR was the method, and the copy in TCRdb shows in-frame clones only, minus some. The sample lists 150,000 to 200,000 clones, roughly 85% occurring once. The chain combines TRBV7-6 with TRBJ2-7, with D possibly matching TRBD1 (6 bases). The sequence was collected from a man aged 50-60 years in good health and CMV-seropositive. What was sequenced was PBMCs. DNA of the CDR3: TGTGCCAGCAGCGCAGGGACAGAGCAGTACTTC. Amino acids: CASSAGTEQYF. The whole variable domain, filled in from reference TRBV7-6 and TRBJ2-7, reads GAGVSQSPRYKVTKRGQDVALRCDPISGHVSLYWYRQALGQGPEFLTYFNYEAQQDKSGLPNDRFSAERPEGSISTLTIQRTEQRDSAMYRCASSAGTEQYFGPGTRLTVT.